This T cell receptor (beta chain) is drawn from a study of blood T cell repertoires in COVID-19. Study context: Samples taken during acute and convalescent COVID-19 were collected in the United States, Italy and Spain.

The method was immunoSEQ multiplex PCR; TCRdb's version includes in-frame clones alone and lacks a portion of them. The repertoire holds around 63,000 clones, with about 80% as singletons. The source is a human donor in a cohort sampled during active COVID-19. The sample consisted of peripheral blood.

The CDR3 protein is CASRTEGRPFGYTF. CDR3 DNA sequence: TGTGCCAGCAGAACTGAAGGGAGGCCTTTCGGCTACACCTTC. The chain combines TRBV6-5 with TRBJ1-2; D is unclear. CDR1 is MNHEY and CDR2 is SVGAGI in the germline V gene. This CDR3 has 14 amino acids. Trimming shortened V by 6 bases and J by 8 bases, and 19 bases separated the two germline ends.